What follows are 11 T cell receptor beta chains derived from one specimen sequenced in a study of CD8 T cells in Susac syndrome (dated by TCRdb to between 2019 and 2020). Library preparation was by the immunoSEQ multiplex PCR assay. RNA was extracted using the RNeasy kit, and roughly 0.45 to 1 ug of the RNA was reverse transcribed with random hexamers. TCRdb handled the public reads itself, with Q25 trimming in fastp and clone calling in MiXCR, and kept productive beta chains. One record per CDR3 amino acid sequence lists the most common genes and DNA. The sample table records about 200,000 distinct CDR3 sequences; 90% to 95% of these occur just once. The ten biggest clones cover about 0.096% of the sample. Sequencing used CD4+ T cells from PBMCs. Receptors originate from a human donor with multiple sclerosis.

This chain links TRBV6-5 with TRBJ2-6, with no clear D. Germline assignment: CDR1 MNHEY and CDR2 SVGAGI. This CDR3 has 15 amino acids. Trimming took 2 bases from V and 2 from J, leaving 7 bases between them. CDR3 DNA sequence: TGTGCCAGCAGTTACCTCGGCACTGGGGCCAACGTCCTGACTTTC. Encoded protein: CASSYLGTGANVLTF.

This clonotype occurred a few times. In DNA form, the CDR3 reads TGTGCCAGCAGTTTAGAAGCGTACGAGCAGTACTTC. Protein product: CASSLEAYEQYF. This chain uses TRBV12-3 or TRBV12-4 with TRBJ2-7, with unresolved D. This CDR3 spans 12 amino acids. With 1 base removed from V and 4 bases from J, the gap between germline ends came to 5 bases.

J is TRBJ1-1 and V is TRBV19; D unresolved. Trimming took 0 bases from V and 0 from J, leaving 2 bases between them. Germline loops: CDR1 LNHDA, CDR2 SQIVND (reference sequence). The CDR3 loop spans 13 amino acids. The DNA of the CDR3 is TGTGCCAGTAGTATAGAGGTGAACACTGAAGCTTTCTTT. Translated: CASSIEVNTEAFF.

The chain uses TRBV28 and TRBJ2-7; TRBD2 is a possible D gene (6 bases). The CDR3 has 15 amino acids. Germline CDR1 MDHEN, CDR2 SYDVKM. Between the trimmed V and J ends, which lost 5 bases and 0 bases, there was a span of 14 bases. The CDR3 DNA follows: TGTGCCAGCAGTCGGGGGACGGGACTCTCCTACGAGCAGTACTTC. As protein: CASSRGTGLSYEQYF.

This chain joins TRBV3-1 and TRBJ1-4, with D possibly being TRBD1 (5 bases). Trimming stripped 4 bases from V and 2 bases from J, with 11 bases between. CDR3 length: 15 residues. Germline loops: CDR1 LGHDT, CDR2 YNNKEL (reference sequence). CDR3: CASSLVRQTNEKLFF. The CDR3 bases are TGTGCCAGCAGCCTCGTCAGACAGACTAATGAAAAACTGTTTTTT.

The rearrangement links TRBV5-4 to TRBJ2-1, with 8 bases that match TRBD2. Germline V lookup: CDR1 SGHNT, CDR2 YYREEE (reference sequence). The junction had 9 bases not matched to a gene; V was cut back by 3 bases and J by 1 base. The CDR3 sequence is 17 residues long. This chain's CDR3 is CASSSHGSGGSYNEQFF. CDR3 in DNA: TGTGCCAGCAGCTCCCACGGGTCGGGAGGGTCCTACAATGAGCAGTTCTTC.

V is TRBV29-1 and J is TRBJ2-5; 9 positions agree with TRBD2. V was pared by 7 bases and J by 3 bases, with 3 bases of the junction left unmatched. Germline V gene data show CDR1 as SQVTM and CDR2 as ANQGSEA. CDR3 length: 12 residues. The chain's CDR3 is CSARTSEETQYF. The CDR3 DNA reads TGCAGCGCCAGGACTAGCGAAGAGACCCAGTACTTC.

In nucleotides, the CDR3 is TGCAGTGCTAGACGGGGACAGGGATTCCCCGATACGCAGTATTTT. Amino acid sequence: CSARRGQGFPDTQYF. This chain uses TRBV20-1 with TRBJ2-3; TRBD1 matches 9 bases. This CDR3 region has 15 residues. V lost 2 bases and J lost 6; bases outside the gene matches: 9. Germline V CDR1 and CDR2: DFQATT, SNEGSKA (reference sequence).

The chain has TRBV3-1 and TRBJ1-1, with 10 bases identical to TRBD1. The CDR3 is 15 amino acids. Germline trimming cut 7 bases from V and 5 bases from J; bases unmatched to any gene: 10. In germline, CDR1 is LGHDT, CDR2 YNNKEL (reference sequence). In DNA form, the CDR3 reads TGTGCCAGCACCTCGACAGGGGGCGGTCGGACTGAAGCTTTCTTT. This codes for CASTSTGGGRTEAFF.

The chain is built from TRBV7-8 and TRBJ1-5; the D gene is possibly TRBD1 (6 bases). V was trimmed by 5 bases and J by 7 bases, leaving 15 bases between them. The germline V gene encodes CDR1 SGHVS and CDR2 FQNEAQ. The CDR3 is 14 residues long. DNA for the CDR3: TGTGCCAGCAGCCTAGACAGGTGGGGACAGCCCCAGCATTTT. Translating it yields CASSLDRWGQPQHF.

This clonotype was counted between two and nine times. This rearrangement joins TRBV20-1 to TRBJ2-3, with TRBD2 identical over 9 bases. The CDR3 totals 13 residues. Germline V CDR1 and CDR2: DFQATT, SNEGSKA (reference sequence). The junction had 2 bases not matched to a gene; V was cut back by 7 bases and J by 0 bases. CDR3 sequence (DNA): TGCAGTGTCGGGACTAGCAGCACAGATACGCAGTATTTT. As protein: CSVGTSSTDTQYF.